This entry is about one TCR beta chain. Antigen: not known. This CDR3 has 12 residues. Trimming left V 5 bases short and J 6 bases short, with 11 bases between. Germline lookup yields CDR1 SEHNR and CDR2 FQNEAQ (reference sequence). The source of the sample is a study of identifying expanded T cells in peripheral blood. Study outcomes and limitations: About 1.2 clones differed between technical replicates, versus roughly 17 and 20 over time. Approximately 2-week clone count variance significantly increased as total template count grew.

TCRdb's copy holds only in-frame clones and misses some; the assay was immunoSEQ multiplex PCR. The table shows just over 90,000 clones, with approximately 91% occurring only once. The receptor was derived from a person aged 18-69 years in good health. The sequenced material came from blood. The rearrangement uses TRBV7-9 and TRBJ2-7, with D tentatively TRBD1 or TRBD2 (7 bases each). Here the CDR3 DNA reads TGTGCCAGCAGCGCCAGGGGGGGCGAGCAGTACTTC. Encoded protein: CASSARGGEQYF.